The following is a T cell receptor (beta chain) sequence with its context. This clone's antigen is unknown. Qualities for individual bases were not recorded, and no much larger clone is one base off. These data are taken from a study of CD8+ T cells in alopecia areata (dated by TCRdb to between 2018 and 2020). Study-wide context: Treated patients were enrolled in an open-label pilot trial of oral tofacitinib, 5 to 10 mg twice daily, for moderate-to-severe alopecia areata. Tofacitinib was given for 6 to 18 months, followed by 6 months of follow-up off drug to assess delayed response and recurrence. Disease severity in treated patients was measured with the SALT score, which quantifies the percentage of affected scalp surface area. The study used high-throughput TCRbeta sequencing to examine T cell clonal expansion in alopecia areata, in both the C3H/HeJ mouse model and human patients. In humans, TCRbeta sequencing was performed on scalp tissue and on sorted CD4+ and CD8+ peripheral blood T cells from healthy controls and from patients with patchy or totalis/universalis alopecia areata. Biopsies were taken from tofacitinib-treated patients at baseline and at 4 and 24 weeks of treatment, and a later scalp biopsy was taken in several of the tofacitinib-treated patients. Scalp clonality was compared among normal scalp (n=4), patchy alopecia areata scalp (n=8), and alopecia totalis/universalis scalp (n=8). RNA was extracted with the PAXgene miRNA kit for fixed scalp, the miRNeasy kit for PBMCs, and the RNeasy kit for mouse skin. immunoSEQ multiplex PCR using 35 Vbeta forward primers and 13 Jbeta reverse primers was used to amplify TCRbeta CDR3 regions. Here is what the overall study found, with its caveats: With tofacitinib, both scalp clonality and the number of expanded CD8+ clones among the top 100 scalp clones went down significantly. The treated cohort was small, with a single nonresponder, so links between baseline CD8+ expansion and response need larger studies. Shared TCR sequences between patients were less evident than in mice, which may be partly attributable to HLA diversity in the patient population. Higher clonality and more expanded CD8+ clones were observed in lesional scalp than in normal scalp, particularly in alopecia totalis/universalis, a finding suggestive of antigenic drive. During tofacitinib treatment, many expanded lesional clones remained in scalp and blood, and this persistence may partly explain relapse after treatment is stopped. Scalp TCR repertoire analysis is complicated because resident alphabeta T cells in normal human skin are also sequenced, whereas mouse skin is dominated by gammadelta T cells.

To prepare the library, the immunoSEQ multiplex PCR assay was applied. To provide template for TCR sequencing, every sample had RNA extracted and reverse transcribed into cDNA. First-strand cDNA was synthesized using SuperScript III with a 2:1 mix of oligo-dT and random hexamers. A synthetic immune receptor repertoire was used to assess amplification bias, and residual bias was removed computationally. The authors' analysis ran thus. Raw reads were preprocessed to remove errors, and CDR3 was defined according to IMGT conventions as the region from the conserved cysteine to phenylalanine. To get clonality, Shannon entropy was normalized by log2 of the number of productive unique TCRs and the result was subtracted from 1. CD4 or CD8 identity of scalp clones was inferred by cross-referencing scalp TCRbeta sequences with sorted blood CD4 and CD8 repertoires. As stored in TCRdb, this immuneACCESS dataset retains in-frame rearrangements with V and J assigned. A fraction of the clones does not appear; measured against another copy, unresolved V genes explain less than half of the discrepancy, and the remainder lacks a known reason. V, J and clone size derive from that table, while D and trimming were established from the DNA sequence. This sample holds 140,000 to 150,000 clones; 50% to 65% were observed only once. The ten biggest clones cover 15% of the sample.

CDR1 and CDR2 are drawn from the germline V gene (reference sequence): GTSNPN, SVGIG. The CDR3 starts with the cysteine, ends with the phenylalanine, and has 16 residues. Only the CDR3 DNA stays, 48 bases, in frame from base 1. V and J are truncated by 0 bases and 0 bases respectively, leaving an intervening sequence of 12 bases. The sample's time point, from its label and the paper: about 4 weeks on oral tofacitinib. Per the publication, the treatment or condition label means: oral pan-JAK inhibitor, 5-10 mg twice daily. Lesional scalp punch biopsies and peripheral blood were obtained from alopecia areata patients. PBMCs were isolated by density centrifugation and stained for CD3, CD4 and CD8, after which CD4+ and CD8+ T cells were sorted on a FACSAria.

Recombination connected TRBV30 to TRBJ1-3, with no confidently assigned D gene. The TCR comes from a human donor with alopecia areata. The sample here was CD8+ T cells sorted from blood, taken at week 4, from a patient treated with tofacitinib. The CDR3 region: CAWSVPSMSSGNTIYF. In nucleotide form, the sequence is TGTGCCTGGAGTGTACCAAGTATGAGCTCTGGAAACACCATATATTTT.